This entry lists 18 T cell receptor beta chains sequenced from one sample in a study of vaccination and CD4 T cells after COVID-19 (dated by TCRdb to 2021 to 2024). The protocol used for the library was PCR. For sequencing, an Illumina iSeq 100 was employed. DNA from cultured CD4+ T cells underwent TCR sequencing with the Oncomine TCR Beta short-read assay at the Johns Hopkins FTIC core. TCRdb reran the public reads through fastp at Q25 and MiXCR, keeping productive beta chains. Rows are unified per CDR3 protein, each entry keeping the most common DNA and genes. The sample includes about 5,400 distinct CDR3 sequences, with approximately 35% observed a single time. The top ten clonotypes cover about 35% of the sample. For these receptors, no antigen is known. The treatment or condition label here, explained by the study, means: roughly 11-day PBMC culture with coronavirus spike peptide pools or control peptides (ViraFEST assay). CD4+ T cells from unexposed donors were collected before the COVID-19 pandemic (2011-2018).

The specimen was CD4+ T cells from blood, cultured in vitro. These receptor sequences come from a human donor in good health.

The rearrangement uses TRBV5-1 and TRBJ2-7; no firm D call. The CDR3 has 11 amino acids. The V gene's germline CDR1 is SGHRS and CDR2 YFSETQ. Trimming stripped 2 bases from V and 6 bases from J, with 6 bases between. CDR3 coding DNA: TGCGCCAGCAGCTTTGGCGGCGAGCAGTACTTC. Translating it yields CASSFGGEQYF.

CDR3 DNA: TGTGCCAGCAGTGACTCGAGCGGGGGGGCCATTCAGTACTTC. Its translation is CASSDSSGGAIQYF. The V call is TRBV6-4, the J call TRBJ2-4; the match to TRBD2 covers 10 bases. Germline CDR1 MRHNA, CDR2 SNTAGT. The CDR3 is 14 residues long. V shed 0 bases, J shed 9 bases, and the junction held 2 bases outside the gene matches.

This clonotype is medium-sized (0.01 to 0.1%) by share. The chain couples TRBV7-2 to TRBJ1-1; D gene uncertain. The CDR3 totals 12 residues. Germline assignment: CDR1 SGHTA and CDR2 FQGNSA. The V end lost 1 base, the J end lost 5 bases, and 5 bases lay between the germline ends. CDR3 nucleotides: TGTGCCAGCAGCTTAGTTTGGACTGAAGCTTTCTTT. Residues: CASSLVWTEAFF.

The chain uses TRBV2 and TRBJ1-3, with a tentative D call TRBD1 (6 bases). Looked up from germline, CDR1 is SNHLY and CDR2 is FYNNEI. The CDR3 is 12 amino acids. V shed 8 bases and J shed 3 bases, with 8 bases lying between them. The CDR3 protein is CASRDNGNTIYF. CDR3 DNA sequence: TGTGCCAGCCGGGACAATGGAAACACCATATATTTT.

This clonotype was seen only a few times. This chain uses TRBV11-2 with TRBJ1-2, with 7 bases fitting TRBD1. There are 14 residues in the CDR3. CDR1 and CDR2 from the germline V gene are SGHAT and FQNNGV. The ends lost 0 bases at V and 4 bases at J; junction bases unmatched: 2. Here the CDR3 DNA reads TGTGCCAGCAGCTTAGACCGACAGGGCTATGGCTACACCTTC. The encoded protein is CASSLDRQGYGYTF.

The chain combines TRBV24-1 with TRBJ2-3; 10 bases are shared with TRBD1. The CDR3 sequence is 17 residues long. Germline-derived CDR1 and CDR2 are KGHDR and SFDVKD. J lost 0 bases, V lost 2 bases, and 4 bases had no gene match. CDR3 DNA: TGTGCCACCAGTGATTCCGGGACAGGGGCAAGCACAGATACGCAGTATTTT. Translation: CATSDSGTGASTDTQYF.

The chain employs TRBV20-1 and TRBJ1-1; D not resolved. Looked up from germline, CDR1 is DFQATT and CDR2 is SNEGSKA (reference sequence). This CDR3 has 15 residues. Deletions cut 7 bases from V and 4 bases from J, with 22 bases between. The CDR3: CSVLAGFFESTEAFF. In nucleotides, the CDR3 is TGCAGTGTGTTGGCAGGTTTTTTTGAGAGCACTGAAGCTTTCTTT.

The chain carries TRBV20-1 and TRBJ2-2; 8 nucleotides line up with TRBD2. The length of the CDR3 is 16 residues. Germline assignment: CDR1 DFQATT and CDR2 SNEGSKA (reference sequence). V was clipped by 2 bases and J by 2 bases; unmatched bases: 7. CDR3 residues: CSARPLSGGNTGELFF. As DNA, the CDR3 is TGCAGTGCTAGACCTCTCAGCGGGGGAAACACCGGGGAGCTGTTTTTT.

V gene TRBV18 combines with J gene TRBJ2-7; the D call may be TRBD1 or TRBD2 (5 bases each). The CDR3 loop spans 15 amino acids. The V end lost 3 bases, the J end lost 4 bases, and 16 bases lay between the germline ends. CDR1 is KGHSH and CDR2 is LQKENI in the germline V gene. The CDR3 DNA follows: TGTGCCAGCTCACCGGGGGACGCAGCTGATTACGAGCAGTACTTC. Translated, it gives CASSPGDAADYEQYF.

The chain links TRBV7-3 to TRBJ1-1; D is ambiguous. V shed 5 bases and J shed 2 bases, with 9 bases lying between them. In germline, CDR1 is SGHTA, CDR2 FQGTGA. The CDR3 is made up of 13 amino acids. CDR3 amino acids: CASSRNQNTEAFF. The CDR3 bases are TGTGCCAGCAGCCGAAACCAAAACACTGAAGCTTTCTTT.

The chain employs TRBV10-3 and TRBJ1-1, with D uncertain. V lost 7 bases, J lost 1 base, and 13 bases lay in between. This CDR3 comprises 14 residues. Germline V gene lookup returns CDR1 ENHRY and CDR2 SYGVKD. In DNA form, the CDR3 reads TGTGCCATCACACCCCGGGCTGGGAACACTGAAGCTTTCTTT. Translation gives CAITPRAGNTEAFF.

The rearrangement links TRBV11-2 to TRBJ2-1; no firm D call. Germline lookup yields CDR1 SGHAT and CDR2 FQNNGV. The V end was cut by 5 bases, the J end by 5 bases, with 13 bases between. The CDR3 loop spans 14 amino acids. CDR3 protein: CASSPSPSHNEQFF. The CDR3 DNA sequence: TGTGCCAGCAGCCCCTCTCCGTCCCACAATGAGCAGTTCTTC. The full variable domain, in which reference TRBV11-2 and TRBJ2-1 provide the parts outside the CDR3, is EAGVAQSPRYKIIEKRQSVAFWCNPISGHATLYWYQQILGQGPKLLIQFQNNGVVDDSQLPKDRFSAERLKGVDSTLKIQPAKLEDSAVYLCASSPSPSHNEQFFGPGTRLTVL.

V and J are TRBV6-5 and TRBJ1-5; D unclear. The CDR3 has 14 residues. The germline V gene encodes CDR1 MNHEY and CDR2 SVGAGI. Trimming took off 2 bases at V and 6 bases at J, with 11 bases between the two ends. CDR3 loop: CASSYRAEGQPQHF. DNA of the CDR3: TGTGCCAGCAGTTACAGGGCCGAGGGTCAGCCCCAGCATTTT.

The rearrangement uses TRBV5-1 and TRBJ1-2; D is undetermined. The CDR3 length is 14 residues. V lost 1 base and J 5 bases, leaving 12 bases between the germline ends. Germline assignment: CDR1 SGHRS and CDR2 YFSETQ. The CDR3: CASSLSTATYGYTF. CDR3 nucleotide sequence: TGCGCCAGCAGCTTGTCCACAGCGACTTATGGCTACACCTTC.

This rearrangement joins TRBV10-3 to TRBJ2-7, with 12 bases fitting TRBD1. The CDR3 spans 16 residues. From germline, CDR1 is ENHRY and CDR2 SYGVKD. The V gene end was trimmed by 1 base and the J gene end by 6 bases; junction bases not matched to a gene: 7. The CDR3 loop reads CAISELGPGQGAEQYF. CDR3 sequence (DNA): TGTGCCATCAGTGAGTTGGGCCCGGGACAGGGGGCCGAGCAGTACTTC.

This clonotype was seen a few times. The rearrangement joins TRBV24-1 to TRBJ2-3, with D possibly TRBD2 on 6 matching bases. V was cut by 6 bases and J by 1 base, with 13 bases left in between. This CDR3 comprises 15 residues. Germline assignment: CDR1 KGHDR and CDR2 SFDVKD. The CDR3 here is CATSTGVRGTDTQYF. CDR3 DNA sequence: TGTGCCACCAGTACGGGGGTAAGGGGCACAGATACGCAGTATTTT.

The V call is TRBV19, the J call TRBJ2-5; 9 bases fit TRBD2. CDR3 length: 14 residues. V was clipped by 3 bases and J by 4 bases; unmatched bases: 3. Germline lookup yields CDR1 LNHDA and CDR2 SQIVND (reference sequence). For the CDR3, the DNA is TGTGCCAGTAGTATTGGCGGGGGGGGAGAGACCCAGTACTTC. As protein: CASSIGGGGETQYF.

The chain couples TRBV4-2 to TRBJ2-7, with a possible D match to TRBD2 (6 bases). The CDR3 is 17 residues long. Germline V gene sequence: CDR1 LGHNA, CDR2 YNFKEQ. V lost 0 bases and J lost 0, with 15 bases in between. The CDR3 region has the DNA TGTGCCAGCAGCCAAGAGGGGAGCGGGCTGAGCTCCTACGAGCAGTACTTC. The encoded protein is CASSQEGSGLSSYEQYF.